What follows are 2 T cell receptor beta chains derived from one specimen sequenced in a study of cytomegalovirus exposure and HLA in healthy donors. This PCR relied on a set of 60 Vbeta primers and 13 Jbeta primers. Using immunoSEQ multiplex PCR, the repertoire was profiled, and TCRdb retains in-frame clones only, with some absent. The sample includes 60,000 to 70,000 clones, less than 80% of them seen just once. What was sequenced was PBMCs. The receptor source for this set is a man in his sixties in good health and CMV-seropositive.

This chain links TRBV6-1 with TRBJ1-1; no clear D gene. The CDR3 contains 12 residues. The ends were cut back, 5 bases at V and 8 bases at J, with 12 bases in the middle. Per the germline V gene, CDR1 is MNHNS and CDR2 is SASEGT. The CDR3 loop is CASSRRLREAFF. The CDR3 DNA reads as TGTGCCAGCAGTAGAAGACTTAGGGAAGCTTTCTTT.

The J gene is TRBJ2-2, the V gene TRBV6-5; TRBD1 matches at 7 bases. Germline loops: CDR1 MNHEY, CDR2 SVGAGI. There are 15 residues in the CDR3. V lost 3 bases and J lost 4; bases outside the gene matches: 5. The CDR3 here is CASSYSTGRTGELFF. As DNA, the CDR3 is TGTGCCAGCAGTTATTCGACAGGGCGCACCGGGGAGCTGTTTTTT.